The 26 T cell receptor beta chains below come from one sample, sequenced in a study of identical twins. TCRdb re-analysed the 5' RACE reads in MiXCR, keeping a single row per CDR3 protein. The data hold 500,000 or so distinct CDR3 sequences, with about 20% observed a single time. The sample was also reused in another study, on T cells expressing NK-cell markers.

Sequenced: CD4+ T cells sorted from blood. The receptors come from a woman between 18 and 29 years old in good health.

The gene calls are TRBV4-2 and TRBJ2-1, with 8 bases fitting TRBD2. Germline trimming cut 1 base from V and 8 bases from J; bases unmatched to any gene: 7. Germline V gene sequence: CDR1 LGHNA, CDR2 YNFKEQ. The CDR3 has 15 amino acids. CDR3 amino acids: CASSQAAGTRDEQFF. In DNA form, the CDR3 reads TGTGCCAGCAGCCAAGCGGCAGGGACTAGGGATGAGCAGTTCTTC.

This clonotype was found a few times. V gene TRBV6-5 combines with J gene TRBJ2-5, with TRBD2 identical over 7 bases. Germline-derived CDR1 and CDR2 are MNHEY and SVGAGI. The CDR3 contains 16 residues. V gave up 7 bases and J gave up 5 bases; unmatched junction bases: 16. In DNA form, the CDR3 reads TGTGCCAGCAAGTTGGCGGAGGAGCGGGGATGGGAGACCCAGTACTTC. It yields the protein CASKLAEERGWETQYF.

The chain links TRBV7-2 to TRBJ2-7; D is possibly TRBD1 (6 bases). There are 15 residues in the CDR3. The V and J ends lost 1 base and 2 bases respectively, with 12 bases between them. Germline assignment: CDR1 SGHTA and CDR2 FQGNSA. The CDR3 DNA sequence: TGTGCCAGCAGCTTAGTAGGGACATCGACCTACGAGCAGTACTTC. This encodes CASSLVGTSTYEQYF.

This chain joins TRBV5-1 and TRBJ2-5, with a weak D call TRBD1 (6 bases). Per the germline V gene, CDR1 is SGHRS and CDR2 is YFSETQ. The CDR3 contains 13 residues. Trimming shortened V by 7 bases and J by 1 base, and 11 bases separated the two germline ends. CDR3: CASRRDTQETQYF. For the CDR3, the DNA is TGCGCCAGCCGTCGGGACACCCAAGAGACCCAGTACTTC.

The V call is TRBV10-3, the J call TRBJ2-2; D is ambiguous. Trimming took 4 bases from V and 6 from J, leaving 3 bases between them. Germline values: CDR1 ENHRY, CDR2 SYGVKD. The CDR3 is 11 residues long. The CDR3, as DNA: TGTGCCATCAGTGCTCCCGGGGAGCTGTTTTTT. Translating it yields CAISAPGELFF.

This clonotype was observed a handful of times. This rearrangement joins TRBV12-3 or TRBV12-4 to TRBJ2-1; 12 nucleotides match TRBD1. The J segment lost 9 bases and the V segment lost 6 bases, leaving 9 bases of the junction unmatched. The CDR3 length is 15 residues. Written as DNA, the CDR3 is TGTGCCAGCAGGGGTGGGACAGGGGGCTACGGTGAGCAGTTCTTC. Protein product: CASRGGTGGYGEQFF.

This clonotype was picked up a small number of times. This chain uses TRBV12-3 or TRBV12-4 with TRBJ2-7, with 8 bases fitting TRBD2. With V trimmed by 3 bases and J by 4 bases, 8 bases remained unmatched. The CDR3 contains 15 residues. The CDR3 nucleotides are TGTGCCAGCAGTTTGGGGCGGGGGGTCGGTTACGAGCAGTACTTC. This sequence encodes CASSLGRGVGYEQYF.

This clonotype was seen a few times. The V call is TRBV5-1, the J call TRBJ2-7; TRBD1 matches 10 bases. Germline values: CDR1 SGHRS, CDR2 YFSETQ. The CDR3 sequence is 15 residues long. V was pared by 7 bases and J by 5 bases, with 12 bases of the junction left unmatched. Written as DNA, the CDR3 is TGCGCCAGCCCTAGCGCCGGGACAGGGGACCACGAGCAGTACTTC. Protein sequence: CASPSAGTGDHEQYF.

The chain links TRBV7-2 to TRBJ2-3; D possibly corresponds to TRBD2 (7 bases). CDR1 and CDR2 (germline): SGHTA, FQGNSA. V gave up 1 base and J gave up 4 bases, with 15 bases separating them. The CDR3 has 16 amino acids. CDR3 bases: TGTGCCAGCAGCTTAGTAGGGGGAGGGCCGGCAGATACGCAGTATTTT. It encodes CASSLVGGGPADTQYF. The variable domain in full, completed from reference TRBV7-2 and TRBJ2-3, reads GAGVSQSPSNKVTEKGKDVELRCDPISGHTALYWYRQSLGQGLEFLIYFQGNSAPDKSGLPSDRFSAERTGGSVSTLTIQRTQQEDSAVYLCASSLVGGGPADTQYFGPGTRLTVL.

The chain employs TRBV11-3 and TRBJ2-1; TRBD2 agrees at 7 bases. Germline V gives CDR1 SGHNT, CDR2 YENEEA. After removal of 5 bases from V and 7 bases from J, the junction contained 5 bases not matched to a gene. The CDR3 covers 13 residues. In nucleotides, the CDR3 is TGTGCCAGCAGCGGACAAGCGGGGAATGAGCAGTTCTTC. Translation: CASSGQAGNEQFF.

This clonotype showed up many times. The genes are TRBV5-1 and TRBJ1-4, with D perhaps matching TRBD1 (5 bases). Per the germline V gene, CDR1 is SGHRS and CDR2 is YFSETQ. V lost 0 bases and J 6 bases, leaving 24 bases between the germline ends. The CDR3 covers 19 residues. The CDR3, as DNA: TGCGCCAGCAGCTTGGACAAGGGGTCCCCCGGGGGTCCCCATGAAAAACTGTTTTTT. It codes for CASSLDKGSPGGPHEKLFF.

In this sample, this clonotype turned up a few times. The CDR3 end shows no conserved phenylalanine or tryptophan, and so a read error is likely. The V call is TRBV25-1, the J call TRBJ1-3, with D uncertain. This CDR3 contains 12 residues. Trimming removed 8 bases at V and 1 base at J, with 6 bases between. Germline CDR1 and CDR2: MGHDK and SYGVNS. The CDR3 DNA sequence: TGTGCCAGCCAGTCTTCTGGAAACACCATATATTCT. It encodes CASQSSGNTIYS.

The table lists this clonotype with a few counts. CDR3 DNA: TGTGCCAGCAGTCCCTTGACAGGGAGCAATCAGCCCCAGCATTTT. Its translation is CASSPLTGSNQPQHF. The chain is built from TRBV27 and TRBJ1-5; 7 bases are a match to TRBD1. Germline lookup yields CDR1 MNHEY and CDR2 SMNVEV (reference sequence). Unmatched junction bases numbered 5, after V lost 5 bases and J lost 1 base. This CDR3 has 15 residues.

The V call is TRBV20-1, the J call TRBJ2-7; D unclear. Trimming took off 3 bases at V and 0 bases at J, with 6 bases between the two ends. Germline V gives CDR1 DFQATT, CDR2 SNEGSKA (reference sequence). The length of the CDR3 is 12 residues. CDR3 nucleotides: TGCAGTGCTAGTTGGGACTCCTACGAGCAGTACTTC. Translated, it gives CSASWDSYEQYF.

V is TRBV7-2 and J is TRBJ2-3; no reliable D call. V lost 1 base to trimming and J lost 2 bases, with 10 bases between them. The germline gives CDR1 SGHTA, CDR2 FQGNSA. The CDR3 runs 15 residues. The CDR3 is CASSLEPRYTDTQYF. For the CDR3, the DNA is TGTGCCAGCAGCTTAGAACCCCGCTACACAGATACGCAGTATTTT.

CDR3 DNA sequence: TGCAGTGCTAGAGATGTAGAAATAGAGACCCAGTACTTC. It is translated as CSARDVEIETQYF. This chain uses TRBV20-1 with TRBJ2-5; no firm D call. CDR1 is DFQATT, CDR2 SNEGSKA, per germline (reference sequence). CDR3 length: 13 residues. V was pared by 0 bases and J by 4 bases, with 9 bases between.

This clonotype was picked up a small number of times. This chain connects TRBV29-1 to TRBJ2-7; D is possibly TRBD1 (5 bases). The germline gives CDR1 SQVTM, CDR2 ANQGSEA. V was pared by 2 bases and J by 0 bases, with 11 bases between. The CDR3 sequence is 14 residues long. Written as DNA, the CDR3 is TGCAGCGTTGAAAGGGTTCAGGGCTCCTACGAGCAGTACTTC. This encodes CSVERVQGSYEQYF.

This clonotype was recorded at least ten times. The chain couples TRBV18 to TRBJ2-4, with D unresolved. Germline CDR1 reads KGHSH; CDR2 reads LQKENI. V dropped 0 bases and J dropped 6 bases, with 12 bases sitting between them. The CDR3 has 15 amino acids. The CDR3 nucleotides are TGTGCCAGCTCACCACCGATCACGCGGTCAAACATTCAGTACTTC. It specifies CASSPPITRSNIQYF. Using reference TRBV18 and TRBJ2-4 for the parts outside the CDR3, the full variable domain is NAGVMQNPRHLVRRRGQEARLRCSPMKGHSHVYWYRQLPEEGLKFMVYLQKENIIDESGMPKERFSAEFPKEGPSILRIQQVVRGDSAAYFCASSPPITRSNIQYFGAGTRLSVL.

This clonotype was observed a handful of times. The chain couples TRBV20-1 to TRBJ2-7, with 8 bases identical to TRBD1. From germline, CDR1 is DFQATT and CDR2 SNEGSKA (reference sequence). V shed 6 bases, J shed 3 bases, and the junction held 19 bases outside the gene matches. The CDR3 totals 17 residues. CDR3: CSATPGQEGIIVYEQYF. In DNA form, the CDR3 reads TGCAGTGCGACTCCGGGACAGGAAGGGATCATAGTCTACGAGCAGTACTTC.

This clonotype was recorded a few times. The chain is built from TRBV23-1 and TRBJ1-5, with no clear D. TRBV23-1 carries the ORF label, with uncertain function. With 6 bases removed from V and 5 bases from J, the gap between germline ends came to 17 bases. The CDR3 loop spans 15 amino acids. The CDR3 spells CASSLKKSADQPQHF. The CDR3 DNA reads TGCGCCAGCAGCCTCAAGAAGAGCGCGGATCAGCCCCAGCATTTT.

This clonotype appeared many times. The chain uses TRBV29-1 and TRBJ2-1; 7 bases agree with TRBD2. CDR3 length: 13 residues. The V gene end was trimmed by 4 bases and the J gene end by 13 bases; junction bases not matched to a gene: 13. CDR1 SQVTM and CDR2 ANQGSEA come from the germline V gene. CDR3 protein: CSVASTGGSLQFF. DNA of the CDR3: TGCAGCGTTGCTTCCACCGGCGGGAGTCTTCAGTTCTTC.

The chain employs TRBV7-2 and TRBJ2-1; D remains unclear. Germline assignment: CDR1 SGHTA and CDR2 FQGNSA. V lost 5 bases, J lost 11 bases, and 10 bases lay in between. The CDR3 is made up of 11 amino acids. The CDR3 here is CASSPRSKQFF. The CDR3 DNA reads as TGTGCCAGCAGCCCGAGGTCTAAGCAGTTCTTC. Together with reference TRBV7-2 and TRBJ2-1, the CDR3 gives the full variable domain: GAGVSQSPSNKVTEKGKDVELRCDPISGHTALYWYRQSLGQGLEFLIYFQGNSAPDKSGLPSDRFSAERTGGSVSTLTIQRTQQEDSAVYLCASSPRSKQFFGPGTRLTVL.

The chain has TRBV12-3 or TRBV12-4 and TRBJ2-3, with TRBD2 as a possible D gene (7 bases). V lost 1 base to trimming and J lost 11 bases, with 19 bases between them. The CDR3 covers 15 residues. CDR3 loop: CASSLEAAGGLGQYF. For the CDR3, the DNA is TGTGCCAGCAGTTTAGAGGCGGCCGGGGGGCTGGGGCAGTATTTT.

This chain uses TRBV5-1 with TRBJ2-6; D possibly corresponds to TRBD2 (6 bases). V was pared by 4 bases and J by 0 bases, with 11 bases between. Germline lookup yields CDR1 SGHRS and CDR2 YFSETQ. The CDR3 sequence is 16 residues long. This CDR3 reads CASSQGDSSGANVLTF. The CDR3 DNA reads as TGCGCCAGCAGCCAAGGGGACTCCTCTGGGGCCAACGTCCTGACTTTC.

The chain recombines TRBV20-1 with TRBJ2-3; 10 positions match TRBD2. This CDR3 has 15 amino acids. CDR1 and CDR2 from the germline V gene are DFQATT and SNEGSKA (reference sequence). V gave up 5 bases and J gave up 0 bases; unmatched junction bases: 5. Here the CDR3 reads CSAPPLAGSTDTQYF. Written as DNA, the CDR3 is TGCAGTGCTCCTCCACTAGCGGGGAGCACAGATACGCAGTATTTT.

This clonotype was seen a handful of times. The V and J genes are TRBV20-1 and TRBJ2-3, with 10 bases that match TRBD2. The CDR3 contains 14 residues. Germline V gene data show CDR1 as DFQATT and CDR2 as SNEGSKA (reference sequence). V shed 8 bases, J shed 1 base, and the junction held 6 bases outside the gene matches. CDR3 loop: CSFLAGEGTDTQYF. The CDR3 DNA follows: TGCAGTTTCCTAGCGGGAGAGGGCACAGATACGCAGTATTTT.